The entry below gives a single TCR beta chain sequence along with its context. Its antigen is unknown. This sample stems from a study of T cells expressing NK-cell markers. Findings of the study overall: Dominant NKG2C+ clonotypes were found to form roughly 1.0-7.0% of CD8+ T cells in over 5 donors.

TCRdb re-called the 5' RACE reads and catalogs CDR3 proteins one per entry, DNA excluded. In total, the table holds 120,000 to 150,000 distinct CDR3 sequences. The CDR3 is made up of 13 amino acids. The chain joins TRBV12-3 or TRBV12-4 to TRBJ2-1. The sequenced sample was blood T cells: a sorted CD56 or NKG2C T cell subset, CD4+ or CD8+ T cells, or bulk PBMC T cells (not recorded which). The TCR comes from a man aged 18 to 29 in good health. The CDR3 sequence: CASSLGRNNEQFF.